This entry describes one T cell receptor beta chain. TCRdb redid the calling of the 5' RACE reads with MiXCR, one entry per CDR3 protein. The sample holds 95,000 to 100,000 distinct CDR3 sequences, approximately 18% seen once. This sample is part of a study of T cells of healthy individuals. Germline V gene lookup returns CDR1 LGHNA and CDR2 YNFKEQ. The CDR3 runs 15 residues. V gave up 2 bases and J gave up 5 bases, with 12 bases separating them. This chain links TRBV4-2 with TRBJ1-4; D possibly corresponds to TRBD1 (5 bases). The TCR originated in a human donor in good health. This CDR3 reads CASSQQQALNEKLFF. CDR3 sequence (DNA): TGTGCCAGCAGCCAACAACAGGCGTTAAATGAAAAACTGTTTTTT.